This T cell receptor (beta chain) was retrieved from a study of shared clonotypes between healthy human individuals. Study at large: There were three CD4 naive, three CD4 memory, two CD8 naive and one CD8 memory plates per donor. General study points: The study drew on few donors, limiting represented genetic and exposure-history diversity. When naive CD4 clonotypes were compared across a few donors, around 5% were shared.

Clones were sequenced by immunoSEQ multiplex PCR, and TCRdb holds only the in-frame ones, with some missing. The table lists about 2,500,000 clones, 85% to 95% of them singletons. The CDR3 is 14 amino acids. Per germline, CDR1 LNHDA and CDR2 SQIVND (reference sequence). J gave up 5 bases and V 3 bases, and 5 bases lay outside the gene matches. This clone was observed a few times. As yet, its antigen is unknown. The sequenced sample consisted of naive CD4+ T cells sorted from blood. Described subset: CD45RA+ positively selected. The receptor was isolated from a man aged 18 to 30 in good health. This chain links TRBV19 with TRBJ2-7; TRBD2 aligns across 9 bases. The DNA for the CDR3 is TGTGCCAGTAGTATCAGACTAGCGGTCCACGAGCAGTACTTC. Protein sequence: CASSIRLAVHEQYF.